A selection of T cell receptor beta chains follows, all from one sample in a study of cytomegalovirus exposure and HLA in healthy donors. Method: immunoSEQ multiplex PCR; TCRdb's copy keeps in-frame clones and lacks some. This sample has 120,000 or so clones, with about 80% found just once. The sequencing sample was made of PBMCs. Receptors were obtained from a woman between 50 and 59 years old in good health and CMV-seropositive. CDR3s include the opening cysteine and the closing phenylalanine or tryptophan. D genes are given only for firm matches. Clone size, where shown, is once, few, many, or a class for clones that have expanded.

d_call: NA
v_call: TRBV15
clone_size: NA
j_call: TRBJ1-6
cdr3_aa: CATSLQGSYNSPLHF
cdr3_nt: TGTGCCACCAGCCTGCAGGGTTCCTATAATTCACCCCTCCACTTT

d_call: TRBD1
v_call: TRBV15
clone_size: NA
j_call: TRBJ1-5
cdr3_aa: CATSRDRGGEPQHF
cdr3_nt: TGTGCCACCAGCAGGGACAGGGGCGGCGAGCCCCAGCATTTT

d_call: TRBD2
v_call: TRBV7-8
clone_size: NA
j_call: TRBJ2-2
cdr3_aa: CASSWGGDSGRGVTGELFF
cdr3_nt: TGTGCCAGCAGCTGGGGGGGGGATAGCGGGAGAGGTGTCACCGGGGAGCTGTTTTTT

d_call: TRBD1
v_call: TRBV5-1
clone_size: NA
j_call: TRBJ1-4
cdr3_aa: CASSLAMTGSTNEKLFF
cdr3_nt: TGCGCCAGCAGCTTGGCCATGACAGGGTCAACTAATGAAAAACTGTTTTTT

d_call: NA
v_call: TRBV4-1
clone_size: NA
j_call: TRBJ2-7
cdr3_aa: CASSQWGTGRAYEQYF
cdr3_nt: TGCGCCAGCAGCCAATGGGGTACAGGGAGGGCCTACGAGCAGTACTTC

d_call: NA
v_call: TRBV27
clone_size: NA
j_call: TRBJ1-1
cdr3_aa: CASSSPGRGGQGNTEAFF
cdr3_nt: TGTGCCAGCAGTTCTCCAGGCAGGGGCGGCCAAGGGAACACTGAAGCTTTCTTT

d_call: TRBD2
v_call: TRBV4-2
clone_size: NA
j_call: TRBJ2-5
cdr3_aa: CASSKVLAGEGETQYF
cdr3_nt: TGTGCCAGCAGTAAAGTTCTAGCGGGAGAAGGAGAGACCCAGTACTTC

d_call: TRBD1
v_call: TRBV10-3
clone_size: NA
j_call: TRBJ1-1
cdr3_aa: CATVKTGDEGEAFF
cdr3_nt: TGTGCCACGGTTAAGACAGGGGATGAGGGTGAAGCTTTCTTT

d_call: TRBD2
v_call: TRBV5-4
clone_size: NA
j_call: TRBJ2-3
cdr3_aa: CASSLGGGSRDTQYF
cdr3_nt: TGTGCCAGCAGCTTGGGCGGGGGTTCTCGAGATACGCAGTATTTT

d_call: NA
v_call: TRBV18
clone_size: NA
j_call: TRBJ2-7
cdr3_aa: CASSPEEGSSYEQYF
cdr3_nt: TGTGCCAGCTCACCCGAGGAGGGGAGCTCCTACGAGCAGTACTTC

d_call: NA
v_call: TRBV6-1
clone_size: NA
j_call: TRBJ2-7
cdr3_aa: CASSESGTYEQYF
cdr3_nt: TGTGCCAGCAGTGAATCAGGGACCTACGAGCAGTACTTC

d_call: TRBD2
v_call: TRBV7-2
clone_size: NA
j_call: TRBJ2-1
cdr3_aa: CASSFGGAYNEQFF
cdr3_nt: TGTGCCAGCAGCTTTGGGGGGGCCTACAATGAGCAGTTCTTC

d_call: NA
v_call: TRBV9
clone_size: NA
j_call: TRBJ1-1
cdr3_aa: CASSQSGVGTEAFF
cdr3_nt: TGTGCCAGCAGCCAATCAGGGGTCGGGACTGAAGCTTTCTTT

d_call: NA
v_call: TRBV18
clone_size: NA
j_call: TRBJ2-5
cdr3_aa: CASSPGARSETQYF
cdr3_nt: TGTGCCAGCTCACCAGGGGCTAGGAGTGAGACCCAGTACTTC

d_call: TRBD1
v_call: TRBV5-4
clone_size: NA
j_call: TRBJ2-5
cdr3_aa: CASSIQGTKETQYF
cdr3_nt: TGTGCCAGCAGCATACAGGGGACGAAAGAGACCCAGTACTTC

d_call: NA
v_call: TRBV5-3
clone_size: few
j_call: TRBJ1-5
cdr3_aa: CARSSTHRVAGQPQHF
cdr3_nt: TGTGCCAGAAGCTCAACTCACAGGGTAGCGGGTCAGCCCCAGCATTTT

d_call: TRBD2
v_call: TRBV7-9
clone_size: NA
j_call: TRBJ2-1
cdr3_aa: CASSLKGLAEYNEQFF
cdr3_nt: TGTGCCAGCAGCTTAAAAGGACTAGCGGAATACAATGAGCAGTTCTTC

d_call: NA
v_call: TRBV21-1
clone_size: NA
j_call: TRBJ1-1
cdr3_aa: CASSDHRDTSMNTEAFF
cdr3_nt: TGTGCCAGCAGCGACCACCGGGACACCAGCATGAACACTGAAGCTTTCTTT

d_call: TRBD2
v_call: TRBV4-3
clone_size: NA
j_call: TRBJ2-4
cdr3_aa: CASSQEGLASGRKNIQYF
cdr3_nt: TGCGCCAGCAGCCAAGAAGGTTTGGCTAGCGGGAGGAAAAACATTCAGTACTTC

d_call: TRBD1
v_call: TRBV7-9
clone_size: NA
j_call: TRBJ2-3
cdr3_aa: CASSPGGTDTQYF
cdr3_nt: TGTGCCAGCAGCCCAGGGGGAACAGATACGCAGTATTTT

d_call: NA
v_call: TRBV30
clone_size: NA
j_call: TRBJ2-7
cdr3_aa: CAWTQGNSYEQYF
cdr3_nt: TGTGCCTGGACACAGGGAAACTCCTACGAGCAGTACTTC

d_call: NA
v_call: TRBV27
clone_size: NA
j_call: TRBJ2-7
cdr3_aa: CASSLVPGMRNEQYF
cdr3_nt: TGTGCCAGCAGTTTAGTACCAGGGATGCGTAACGAGCAGTACTTC

d_call: TRBD2
v_call: TRBV5-1
clone_size: NA
j_call: TRBJ2-1
cdr3_aa: CASGDPSGAYNEQFF
cdr3_nt: TGCGCCAGCGGGGACCCTAGCGGGGCCTACAATGAGCAGTTCTTC

d_call: TRBD2
v_call: TRBV7-8
clone_size: NA
j_call: TRBJ2-7
cdr3_aa: CASRRERAGSGEQYF
cdr3_nt: TGTGCCAGCCGCAGAGAGCGAGCGGGGAGCGGCGAGCAGTACTTC

d_call: TRBD2
v_call: TRBV7-3
clone_size: once
j_call: TRBJ2-3
cdr3_aa: CASSRTSGSTDTQYF
cdr3_nt: TGTGCCAGCAGCCGAACTAGCGGGAGCACAGATACGCAGTATTTT

d_call: TRBD1
v_call: TRBV6-5
clone_size: NA
j_call: TRBJ1-2
cdr3_aa: CASSPGQGGYGYTF
cdr3_nt: TGTGCCAGCAGCCCCGGACAGGGGGGCTATGGCTACACCTTC